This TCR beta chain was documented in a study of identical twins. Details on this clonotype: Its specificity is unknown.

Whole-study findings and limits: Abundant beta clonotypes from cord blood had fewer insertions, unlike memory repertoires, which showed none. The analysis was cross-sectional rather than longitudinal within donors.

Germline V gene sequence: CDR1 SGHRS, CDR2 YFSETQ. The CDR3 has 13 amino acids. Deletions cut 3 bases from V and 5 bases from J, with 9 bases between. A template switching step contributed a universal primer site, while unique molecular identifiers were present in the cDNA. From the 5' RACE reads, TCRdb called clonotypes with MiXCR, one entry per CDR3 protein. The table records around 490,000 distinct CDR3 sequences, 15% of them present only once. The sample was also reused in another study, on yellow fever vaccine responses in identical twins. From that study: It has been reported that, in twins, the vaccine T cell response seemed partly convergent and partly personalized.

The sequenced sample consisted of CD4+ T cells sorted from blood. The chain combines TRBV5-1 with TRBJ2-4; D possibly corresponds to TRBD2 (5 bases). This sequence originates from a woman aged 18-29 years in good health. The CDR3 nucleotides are TGCGCCAGCAGCTCGTCCGGGGAAAACATTCAGTACTTC. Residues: CASSSSGENIQYF.